These T cell receptor beta chains were read from a single sample in a study of shared clonotypes between healthy human individuals. Repertoires were generated with immunoSEQ multiplex PCR, while TCRdb's copy carries only in-frame clones and drops some. The repertoire holds approximately 2.1 million clones, with over 90% as singletons. Input material: naive CD4+ T cells from PBMCs. The receptor source for this set is a man aged 18 to 29 in good health. Some clones in this sample may be carry-over from other donors' samples. Both conserved end residues are part of each CDR3. Fields, in order: J gene, clone size, D gene, V gene, CDR3 DNA, CDR3 protein. A D gene is named only where the DNA matches it firmly. The size entry is marked missing in some rows and otherwise reads once, few, many or a size class.

J: TRBJ2-3; size: NA; D: NA; V: TRBV28; DNA: TGTGCCAGCACTCCAGGTCGCACAGATACGCAGTATTTT; CDR3: CASTPGRTDTQYF
J: TRBJ2-2; size: NA; D: NA; V: TRBV5-1; DNA: TGCGCCAGCAGGGAGGTATCCGGGGAGCTGTTTTTT; CDR3: CASREVSGELFF
J: TRBJ1-1; size: NA; D: TRBD1; V: TRBV28; DNA: TGTGCCAGCAGACACGACAGGGTGCAAACCACTTTCTTT; CDR3: CASRHDRVQTTFF
J: TRBJ1-5; size: NA; D: TRBD1; V: TRBV25-1; DNA: TGTGCCAGCAGCGGGGGACAGATACATAGCAATCAGCCCCAGCATTTT; CDR3: CASSGGQIHSNQPQHF
J: TRBJ2-1; size: NA; D: NA; V: TRBV14; DNA: TGTGCCAGCAGAGGTTTTTCCTACAATGAGCAGTTCTTC; CDR3: CASRGFSYNEQFF
J: TRBJ1-5; size: NA; D: NA; V: TRBV30; DNA: TGTGCCTGGAGTGAGGACAGTAATCAGCCCCAGCATTTT; CDR3: CAWSEDSNQPQHF
J: TRBJ1-4; size: NA; D: NA; V: TRBV27; DNA: TGTGCCAGCAGTTTATCGCCGCCCCTGGGAGAAAAACTGTTTTTT; CDR3: CASSLSPPLGEKLFF
J: TRBJ2-1; size: NA; D: TRBD1; V: TRBV30; DNA: TGTGCCTGGAGTGTCATTCGAGGACAGGGGAATGAGCAGTTCTTC; CDR3: CAWSVIRGQGNEQFF
J: TRBJ2-7; size: NA; D: NA; V: TRBV28; DNA: TGTGCCAGCAGTTTCGTACAGGGCCTCAACTACGAGCAGTACTTC; CDR3: CASSFVQGLNYEQYF
J: TRBJ2-7; size: NA; D: TRBD1; V: TRBV5-1; DNA: TGCGCCAGCAGCCAGCAGACAGGGGAGGCGGGGGAGCAGTACTTC; CDR3: CASSQQTGEAGEQYF
J: TRBJ1-3; size: NA; D: NA; V: TRBV6-5; DNA: TGTGCCACGTTGTTCCGGGCCCTCTCTGGAAACACCATATATTTT; CDR3: CATLFRALSGNTIYF
J: TRBJ1-5; size: NA; D: NA; V: TRBV5-6; DNA: TGTGCCAGCAGCGGTCCGGGGCCCCGAGATCAGCCCCAGCATTTT; CDR3: CASSGPGPRDQPQHF
J: TRBJ1-1; size: NA; D: NA; V: TRBV18; DNA: TGTGCCAGCTCCCCCCCCGGGGGACCAACTGAAGCTTTCTTT; CDR3: CASSPPGGPTEAFF
J: TRBJ2-3; size: NA; D: NA; V: TRBV6-4; DNA: TGTGCCAGCAGCAATACACATTCCACAGATACGCAGTATTTT; CDR3: CASSNTHSTDTQYF
J: TRBJ1-4; size: once; D: TRBD1; V: TRBV5-1; DNA: TGCGCCAGCAGCCTCGACTTGGGTAGCGGGACAGGAGGCGAAAAACTGTTTTTT; CDR3: CASSLDLGSGTGGEKLFF
J: TRBJ2-5; size: NA; D: TRBD2; V: TRBV13; DNA: TGTGCCAGCAGCCCTCGCGTCGGGCGGGAGGGTCAAGAGACCCAGTACTTC; CDR3: CASSPRVGREGQETQYF
J: TRBJ2-7; size: NA; D: NA; V: TRBV5-1; DNA: TGCGCCAGCAGCGTGTTCAGGGGTCCCCAGTACGAGCAGTACTTC; CDR3: CASSVFRGPQYEQYF
J: TRBJ2-1; size: once; D: NA; V: TRBV6-1; DNA: TGTGCCAGCAGTTACAATGAGCAGTTCTTC; CDR3: CASSYNEQFF
J: TRBJ1-1; size: NA; D: TRBD1; V: TRBV5-4; DNA: TGTGCCAGCAGCTTAGGACAGGCGGTTGGGAACACTGAAGCTTTCTTT; CDR3: CASSLGQAVGNTEAFF
J: TRBJ2-5; size: once; D: TRBD1; V: TRBV5-1; DNA: TGCGCCAGCAGCTTTCAACAGGGGACAAACTCGGAGACCCAGTACTTC; CDR3: CASSFQQGTNSETQYF
J: TRBJ2-7; size: NA; D: NA; V: TRBV6-6; DNA: TGTGCCAGCAGCAACGGGGCAGAGTACGAGCAGTACTTC; CDR3: CASSNGAEYEQYF
J: TRBJ2-2; size: NA; D: NA; V: TRBV7-9; DNA: TGTGCCAGCAGACCAGGGTTTTCGGGGGAGCTGTTTTTT; CDR3: CASRPGFSGELFF